This T cell receptor beta chain was identified in a study of OX40 agonist ivuxolimab in advanced cancers. For the study at large: Prior checkpoint blockade (anti-PD-1, anti-PD-L1 or anti-CTLA-4) was permitted; 40% had it. Three patients, one with hepatocellular carcinoma and two with cutaneous melanoma, achieved partial responses.

Autoimmune disease history or systemic immunosuppression led to patients being barred. The assay was immunoSEQ multiplex PCR, and TCRdb's table has in-frame clones only and misses some. The table lists under 35,000 clones, around 79% of them singletons, with roughly 9.8% in the top ten. The CDR3 totals 13 residues. The chain links TRBV21-1 to TRBJ2-7; whether TRBD2, the table's D call, matches the DNA was not checked. TRBV21-1 is a known pseudogene. The sequencing used CD4+ or CD8+ T cells sorted from blood, collected in a trial of the OX40 agonist ivuxolimab. The TCR comes from an adult with an advanced solid tumor such as melanoma, head and neck, liver or kidney cancer. As DNA, the CDR3 is TGTGCCAGCAGCAAACGCCGGGGATGGGAGCAGTACTTC. The encoded protein is CASSKRRGWEQYF.